Listed below are T cell receptor beta chains from one sample, sequenced in a study of regulatory T cells in long-lasting Graves disease. TCRdb passed the multiplex PCR reads through MiXCR, listing each CDR3 protein once. Of 440,000 or so distinct CDR3 sequences in the sample, over 15% were seen once. The sample was also linked to a second study, of T cells in Graves' hyperthyroidism and ophthalmopathy.

This sample comprised peripheral blood mononuclear cells (PBMCs), obtained at new diagnosis, from a patient treated with antithyroid drugs. The source of these receptors is a woman aged 25 to 39 with Graves disease. Both conserved end residues are part of each CDR3. The D gene is left open where the match is weak. The listing skips clone size in some rows; elsewhere it reads once, few, many or a size class.

>TRBV28|.|TRBJ2-4|many
TGTGCCAGCAGGCCGAGACAGACCAAAAACATTCAGTACTTC
CASRPRQTKNIQYF
>TRBV5-1|TRBD1|TRBJ2-7|many
TGCGCCAGCAGCTTGGGACAGGGGGACGACGAGCAGTACTTC
CASSLGQGDDEQYF
>TRBV20-1|TRBD1|TRBJ1-2|many
TGCAGTGCTAGTCCGACAGGGGGACTGTATGAGTACACCTTC
CSASPTGGLYEYTF
>TRBV28|TRBD1|TRBJ2-7|many
TGTGCCAGCAGCCAAACAGGGGCCGCCGGCCTTTACGAGCAGTACTTC
CASSQTGAAGLYEQYF
>TRBV7-9|.|TRBJ2-7|few
TGTGCCAGCAGCACCCACACAGGTCCCCCGTACTTC
CASSTHTGPPYF
>TRBV11-2|.|TRBJ2-1|few
TGTGCCAGCAGCTCAAATGACCTGTGGCCCTACAATGAGCAGTTCTTC
CASSSNDLWPYNEQFF
>TRBV7-9|.|TRBJ2-1|many
TGTGCCAGCAGCACCTCGGGAGCTGGATATGAGCAGTTCTTC
CASSTSGAGYEQFF
>TRBV12-3/TRBV12-4|.|TRBJ2-7|many
TGTGCCAGCAGCCTCCGGGACAACTACGAGCAGTACTTC
CASSLRDNYEQYF
>TRBV13|.|TRBJ2-7|many
TGTGCCAGCAGCTCGTGGGTGCCGAGGGTGGGCGAGCAGTACTTC
CASSSWVPRVGEQYF
>TRBV7-9|TRBD1|TRBJ2-3|.
TGTGCCAGCGACGTGGACAGGGGGCGAAATACGCGGTATTTT
CASDVDRGRNTRYF
>TRBV27|.|TRBJ2-7|many
TGTGCCAGCAGTTTAGGCGAGGGAGAAGTTTTAGTGCAGTACTTC
CASSLGEGEVLVQYF
>TRBV28|TRBD2|TRBJ2-3|many
TGTGCCAGCAGTTTAATACTAGCGGGAGTCTCAGATACGCAGTATTTT
CASSLILAGVSDTQYF
>TRBV28|.|TRBJ1-2|many
TGTGCCAGCAGTCCGGTTCCGTATGGCTACACCTTC
CASSPVPYGYTF
>TRBV5-1|.|TRBJ2-1|many
TGCGCCAGCAGCTCCCGGGGACTCTCGGGGGATGAGCAGTTCTTC
CASSSRGLSGDEQFF
>TRBV5-1|TRBD2|TRBJ2-7|many
TGCGCCAGCAGCTTGGTCTCTAGCGGCTACGAGCAGTACTTC
CASSLVSSGYEQYF
>TRBV6-4|.|TRBJ2-3|few
TGTGCCAGCAGTGAGGAGAGCACAGATACGCAGTATTTT
CASSEESTDTQYF
>TRBV28|TRBD2|TRBJ2-7|many
TGTGCCAGCAGTTTCCAGGGACTAGTCTCCGAGCAGTACTTC
CASSFQGLVSEQYF
>TRBV28|.|TRBJ1-5|many
TGTGCCAGCAGTAGGACAGTTAATAGCAATCAGCCCCAGCATTTT
CASSRTVNSNQPQHF
>TRBV6-5|TRBD1|TRBJ1-2|many
TGTGCCAGCAGTTCCGACAGGGGGGAGGCTGGCTACACCTTC
CASSSDRGEAGYTF
>TRBV28|.|TRBJ1-4|many
TGTGCCAGCAACCCGGGTGCGGGTTGGAAACTGTTTTTT
CASNPGAGWKLFF
>TRBV9|TRBD1|TRBJ2-1|few
TGTGCCAGCAGCGGCGCACAGGGGTATGAGCAGTTCTTC
CASSGAQGYEQFF
>TRBV28|.|TRBJ2-7|many
TGTGCCAGCAACAGAGGGACACTTTTAGGCGAGCAGTACTTC
CASNRGTLLGEQYF
>TRBV2|.|TRBJ1-2|many
TGTGCCAGCCTTTTCTCCCAGGCTGACTATGGCTACACCTTC
CASLFSQADYGYTF
>TRBV9|TRBD2|TRBJ2-2|.
TGTGCCAGCAGCGTAGTTTCAGCGGGAGTACACACCGGGGAGCTGTTTTTT
CASSVVSAGVHTGELFF
>TRBV7-9|TRBD1|TRBJ2-1|many
TGTGCCAGCAGCTTGAGGGCAGGGGGTCACAATGAGCAGTTCTTC
CASSLRAGGHNEQFF
>TRBV2|.|TRBJ2-7|many
TGTGCCAGCAGTTCTTTGGAGCAGTACTTC
CASSSLEQYF
>TRBV29-1|.|TRBJ1-2|.
TGCAGCGTCAATGGCTACACCTTC
CSVNGYTF
>TRBV20-1|.|TRBJ1-5|many
TGCAGTGCTCGGACAAGCAGCAATCAGCCCCAGCATTTT
CSARTSSNQPQHF
>TRBV20-1|TRBD1|TRBJ1-1|many
TGCAGTGCCAAAACGGGGACAGGGAATGAAGCTTTCTTT
CSAKTGTGNEAFF
>TRBV24-1|.|TRBJ1-5|many
TGTGCCACCAGTGATTTCGAGGATCAGCCCCAGCATTTT
CATSDFEDQPQHF
>TRBV5-1|.|TRBJ1-5|many
TGCGCCAGCAGCTTGGCCCCGGGGAGCAATCAGCCCCAGCATTTT
CASSLAPGSNQPQHF
>TRBV10-3|.|TRBJ1-3|many
TGTGCCATCAGTGGGCAGGGGACTGGAAACACCATATATTTT
CAISGQGTGNTIYF